Listed below are T cell receptor beta chains from one sample, sequenced in a study of response to subunit inactivated influenza vaccine. TCRdb re-called the RT-PCR reads through MiXCR, storing one row per CDR3 protein. The data show about 620,000 distinct CDR3 sequences, approximately 11% seen once. This sample was also put to use in a study of T cells expressing NK-cell markers.

The specimen was PBMCs from blood, collected on the day of vaccination. The receptors come from a man aged 50-60 years who received an inactivated influenza vaccine. Both conserved end residues are part of each CDR3. The D gene is left open where the match is weak. The size entry is marked missing in some rows and otherwise reads once, few, many or a size class.

few	TRBV6-1	TRBJ2-5	TRBD1	CASRDRGRGETQYF	TGTGCCAGCCGGGACAGGGGTCGGGGGGAGACCCAGTACTTC
-	TRBV7-8	TRBJ2-1	-	CASSFRTGDNEQFF	TGTGCCAGCAGCTTTCGCACGGGAGACAATGAGCAGTTCTTC
-	TRBV20-1	TRBJ2-3	-	CSARGGSRGDTQYF	TGCAGTGCTAGAGGGGGCTCTAGGGGAGATACGCAGTATTTT
-	TRBV20-1	TRBJ2-7	-	CSALQGYPYEQYF	TGCAGTGCCCTACAGGGTTATCCGTACGAGCAGTACTTC
many	TRBV12-3/TRBV12-4	TRBJ1-2	-	CASSLRYGYTF	TGTGCCAGCAGTTTGCGGTATGGCTACACCTTC
-	TRBV12-3/TRBV12-4	TRBJ2-7	TRBD1	CASSPSGGIRNEQYF	TGTGCCAGCAGTCCCTCAGGGGGCATTCGTAACGAGCAGTACTTC
many	TRBV28	TRBJ1-5	-	CASSWSGNGNQPQHF	TGTGCCAGCAGTTGGTCAGGGAACGGCAATCAGCCCCAGCATTTT
-	TRBV11-2	TRBJ2-5	-	CASSFGRARETQYF	TGTGCCAGCAGCTTTGGAAGGGCACGGGAGACCCAGTACTTC
few	TRBV4-1	TRBJ2-5	TRBD2	CASSQVPPGLVGETQYF	TGCGCCAGCAGCCAAGTACCCCCCGGACTAGTCGGGGAGACCCAGTACTTC
-	TRBV28	TRBJ1-4	-	CASRRSGSTNEKLFF	TGTGCCAGCAGACGTTCAGGGTCAACTAATGAAAAACTGTTTTTT
few	TRBV12-3/TRBV12-4	TRBJ2-3	TRBD1	CASSLQGAGDTQYF	TGTGCCAGCAGCCTTCAGGGGGCGGGAGATACGCAGTATTTT
-	TRBV3-1	TRBJ1-2	-	CASSPHRSDGYTF	TGTGCCAGCAGCCCGCATAGATCAGATGGCTACACCTTC
-	TRBV11-1	TRBJ2-3	TRBD2	CASSRVNPGLAQGRSADTQYF	TGTGCCAGCAGCCGGGTCAATCCGGGACTAGCTCAGGGGCGTTCGGCAGATACGCAGTATTTT
few	TRBV6-5	TRBJ1-1	-	CASSYSPTTDTEAFF	TGTGCCAGCAGTTACTCCCCCACTACGGACACTGAAGCTTTCTTT
few	TRBV5-5	TRBJ2-3	-	CASSLAPPPPWGDTQYF	TGTGCCAGCAGCTTGGCGCCGCCACCCCCTTGGGGAGATACGCAGTATTTT
few	TRBV7-9	TRBJ2-2	TRBD2	CASSSLAGNRYGELFF	TGTGCCAGCAGCTCACTAGCGGGAAATCGGTACGGGGAGCTGTTTTTT
many	TRBV5-5	TRBJ1-1	-	CASSLHLGGNTEAFF	TGTGCCAGCAGCTTGCACCTGGGAGGGAACACTGAAGCTTTCTTT
-	TRBV6-1	TRBJ2-2	-	CASSEPGITAGELFF	TGTGCCAGCAGTGAACCGGGAATAACGGCCGGGGAGCTGTTTTTT
many	TRBV5-1	TRBJ2-3	-	CASSFLGASTDTQYF	TGCGCCAGCAGCTTTTTAGGGGCAAGCACAGATACGCAGTATTTT
few	TRBV12-3/TRBV12-4	TRBJ1-1	-	CASTLGVGTEAFF	TGTGCCAGCACCCTGGGGGTCGGCACTGAAGCTTTCTTT
many	TRBV7-2	TRBJ2-3	-	CASSLGPLTDTQYF	TGTGCCAGCAGCTTAGGACCTCTCACAGATACGCAGTATTTT
few	TRBV12-3/TRBV12-4	TRBJ2-3	TRBD1	CASSDRVTSTDTQYF	TGTGCCAGCAGTGACAGGGTAACTAGCACAGATACGCAGTATTTT
few	TRBV6-5	TRBJ2-6	-	CASSYSGGANVLTF	TGTGCCAGCAGTTACTCGGGGGGGGCCAACGTCCTGACTTTC
-	TRBV21-1	TRBJ2-1	-	CASSKKREGTNEQFF	TGTGCCAGCAGCAAAAAGCGGGAGGGTACGAATGAGCAGTTCTTC
-	TRBV28	TRBJ2-6	-	CASSVSFSGANVLTF	TGTGCCAGCAGTGTCTCCTTCTCTGGGGCCAACGTCCTGACTTTC
few	TRBV2	TRBJ1-6	TRBD1	CASSEYRGNNSPLHF	TGTGCCAGCAGTGAATACAGGGGAAATAATTCACCCCTCCACTTT
few	TRBV6-2/TRBV6-3	TRBJ2-1	TRBD2	CASTPGGYYNEQFF	TGTGCCAGCACCCCGGGGGGTTACTACAATGAGCAGTTCTTC
few	TRBV5-1	TRBJ2-3	TRBD2	CASSSRLAGGITDTQYF	TGCGCCAGCAGCTCCCGACTAGCGGGGGGTATAACAGATACGCAGTATTTT
few	TRBV10-3	TRBJ2-1	-	CAIKGNNEQFF	TGTGCCATCAAAGGGAACAATGAGCAGTTCTTC
-	TRBV4-3	TRBJ2-4	-	CASSQEAQVRAPGNIQYF	TGCGCCAGCAGCCAAGAGGCCCAAGTCCGGGCCCCAGGAAACATTCAGTACTTC
-	TRBV12-3/TRBV12-4	TRBJ2-7	-	CASSQGGTVTYEQYF	TGTGCCAGCAGTCAAGGGGGGACGGTGACCTACGAGCAGTACTTC
-	TRBV15	TRBJ2-1	TRBD2	CATSRLEGLAFGNEQFF	TGTGCCACCAGCAGATTAGAAGGACTAGCCTTCGGCAATGAGCAGTTCTTC
few	TRBV7-9	TRBJ1-5	-	CASSLVKGSGNQPQHF	TGTGCCAGCAGCTTAGTAAAGGGTAGTGGAAATCAGCCCCAGCATTTT
few	TRBV12-3/TRBV12-4	TRBJ2-3	-	CASNAGTAGADTQYF	TGTGCCAGCAACGCCGGGACGGCAGGGGCAGATACGCAGTATTTT
few	TRBV7-8	TRBJ2-3	-	CASSQLGGGTDTQYF	TGTGCCAGCAGCCAGCTGGGCGGGGGCACAGATACGCAGTATTTT
few	TRBV5-1	TRBJ2-2	-	CASSLVQPPTGELFF	TGCGCCAGCAGCTTGGTTCAGCCTCCCACCGGGGAGCTGTTTTTT
-	TRBV29-1	TRBJ2-1	TRBD2	CSVQFGEGGYNEQFF	TGCAGCGTGCAGTTTGGGGAGGGCGGCTACAATGAGCAGTTCTTC
-	TRBV11-2	TRBJ2-3	TRBD2	CASKLRVSGGTDTQYF	TGTGCCAGCAAGCTTAGGGTTAGCGGGGGCACAGATACGCAGTATTTT
many	TRBV20-1	TRBJ2-1	TRBD2	CRAGTSGGRQFF	TGCAGAGCCGGGACTAGCGGAGGCCGGCAGTTCTTC
-	TRBV3-1	TRBJ2-1	TRBD1	CASTLGTGINEQFF	TGTGCCAGCACTCTAGGGACAGGTATCAATGAGCAGTTCTTC
-	TRBV2	TRBJ2-5	-	CASSDPVGWGQETQYF	TGTGCCAGCAGTGACCCGGTTGGTTGGGGCCAAGAGACCCAGTACTTC